This T cell receptor (beta chain) was retrieved from a study of CD8 T cells in ankylosing spondylitis. Findings and limits, study-wide: For ankylosing spondylitis blood, a TCR beta motif of 7 or 8 highly homologous variants appeared characteristic. Within peripheral blood, clones linked to disease were CD8+ and relatively rare.

The CDR3 runs 11 residues. Trimming shortened V by 6 bases and J by 7 bases, and 12 bases separated the two germline ends. Per the germline V gene, CDR1 is SQVTM and CDR2 is ANQGSEA. In the case of this clonotype: The target antigen is unknown.

Libraries for TCR beta were made by quantitative 5'-RACE with molecular barcodes. TCRdb re-analysed the 5' RACE reads in MiXCR, keeping a single row per CDR3 protein. This sample yields hundreds of thousands of distinct CDR3 sequences, of which 20% to 25% are seen a single time; over 10% belongs to the top ten. The sequencing sample was made of blood, either unsorted or a sorted T cell fraction (not recorded which). This receptor was taken from a male donor with ankylosing spondylitis or in good health (not recorded which). The chain recombines TRBV29-1 with TRBJ1-1; no clear D. Here the CDR3 DNA reads TGCAGCGTCATACTCAGTCTTGAAGCTTTCTTT. Its protein product is CSVILSLEAFF. Full variable domain (missing parts from reference TRBV29-1 and TRBJ1-1): SAVISQKPSRDICQRGTSLTIQCQVDSQVTMMFWYRQQPGQSLTLIATANQGSEATYESGFVIDKFPISRPNLTFSTLTVSNMSPEDSSIYLCSVILSLEAFFGQGTRLTVV.